This T cell receptor beta chain was retrieved from a study of T cells in Graves' hyperthyroidism and ophthalmopathy (dated by TCRdb to the late 2010s). With respect to the entire study: Peripheral blood samples were taken at initial diagnosis, before any treatment was given. To identify TCR V-J signatures that set the groups apart, the researchers used a discovery cohort of 90 to 100 patients, made up of under 45 with Graves' ophthalmopathy and 57 with stable Graves' hyperthyroidism. An independent validation cohort of fewer than 20 hyperthyroidism patients and 15 or so patients who later progressed to ophthalmopathy tested prospective prediction of ophthalmopathy. For training and testing, the roughly 100 patients in the discovery cohort were randomly divided in a 7:3 ratio. In about 6 Graves' hyperthyroidism patients, the study also compared T-cell repertoires from thyroid tissue with T-cell repertoires from blood. After blood sampling, hyperthyroidism patients were treated with methimazole at a starting dose of 30 mg daily, and ophthalmopathy patients were treated with high-dose intravenous methylprednisolone. TCR Vbeta CDR3 sequencing of around 130 peripheral blood samples (more than 40 ophthalmopathy, about 75 hyperthyroidism and roughly 17 progressor patients) is reported in the paper. Findings and caveats that apply to the study as a whole: In validation, progression to ophthalmopathy was predicted by the model with roughly 69% sensitivity and around 75% specificity, a median of roughly 6.4 months before onset. Ophthalmopathy was separated from stable hyperthyroidism by a 13 V-J signature model, with about 88% sensitivity and roughly 84% specificity obtained in cross-validation and 80%/75% obtained in testing. No statistical method was used to set the sample size in advance, and investigators knew the group allocation. Most expanded thyroid clonotypes (frequency above 0.001) were also detected in blood, suggesting blood repertoires may reflect thyroid immune responses.

Ophthalmopathy patients had moderately to severely active disease, Clinical Activity Score of at least 3, NOSPECS grade of at least 4, and duration under 3 months. Any patient with an uncontrolled infection, another autoimmune disease, pregnancy or lactation was excluded. Diagnoses were established on the basis of clinical symptoms, serum thyroxine and TRAb, thyroid ultrasound, and orbital computed tomography. PBMCs were isolated from 7.5 to 10 ml of fresh peripheral blood by Ficoll-Paque density gradient centrifugation. Total RNA was extracted using Trizol reagent, and RNA quality was assessed on an Agilent 2100 Bioanalyzer. The CDR3 sequence holds 14 residues, the cysteine and phenylalanine included. Only CDR3 DNA remains: 42 bases, in frame from the first base. Taken from the germline V gene (reference sequence), the CDR1 and CDR2 loops are LNHDA and SQIVND. Amplification of TCR beta CDR3 regions was carried out from RNA transcripts. A first-round RT-PCR of the TCR CDR3 used the HTBI primer set with the Qiagen OneStep RT-PCR kit. The libraries were constructed in a second round of multiplex PCR and then size-selected and purified. Libraries were sequenced paired-end with 100 bp reads on an Illumina HiSeq2000. Per the authors' processing: SOAPnuke was used to process the raw data, throwing out any read that contained adapters or uncalled bases, had a mean Phred below 15, or lacked an exact constant-primer or identifier match. High-quality paired reads were merged using COPE v1.2.5, and each unique nucleotide sequence was defined as a clonotype. MiTCR v1.1 was used to align the clonotypes against IMGT TRBV, TRBD and TRBJ reference segments. Only V-J combinations with frequency above 0.0001, covering 99% to 99.2% of repertoires, were analysed. A TCS score was defined as the ratio of F50 (clonal expansion) to E x V (chaos), with BLOSUM62-based TCRdist applied between CDR3 peptides within each V-J. Welch's t-statistics and random forest reduced several hundred V-J features to roughly 13, which were used in a naive Bayes classifier (R e1071). The Morisita-Horn index was used to measure how similar the thyroid and blood repertoires were. Through fastp at Q25 and MiXCR, TCRdb rebuilt clones from the public reads, retaining in-frame beta chains. Rows with a matching CDR3 protein are joined into one entry that keeps the most common DNA and genes. TCRdb's processing, not the study's, gives the V and J calls here. The sample records 45,000 to 75,000 distinct CDR3 sequences, less than 50% of which are singletons. The ten top clones hold 9.5% to 15% of the sample.

For this clonotype: The antigen this receptor binds is unknown. Its ends do not fully match the called genes, so a read error is possible.

This TCR was recovered from a woman in her 30s with Graves' ophthalmopathy. Sequenced material: blood. The chain was built from TRBV19 and TRBJ1-4, with the identity of the D gene unclear. The CDR3 sequence is CASSPWTQSEKPFF. The sequenced DNA is TGTGCCAGTAGTCCATGGACCCAATCTGAAAAACCGTTCTTT.